This TCR beta chain is from a study of cytomegalovirus exposure and HLA in healthy donors. Whole-study results and caveats: Later work associated 16,951 TCR beta sequences with HLA alleles at 0.05 false discovery rate.

PCR employed 60 Vbeta and 13 Jbeta primers. The protocol was immunoSEQ multiplex PCR, while the TCRdb copy is restricted to in-frame clones and leaves out a portion. The sample consists of about 190,000 clones, 80% to 85% of them appearing once. Worth noting for this clone: What it recognizes is unknown.

V shed 6 bases and J 12 bases; nucleotides not matched to a gene: 5. Germline CDR1 is DFQATT and CDR2 is SNEGSKA (reference sequence). This CDR3 has 11 amino acids. The rearrangement uses TRBV20-1 and TRBJ1-4, with 9 bases aligning to TRBD1. The TCR was taken from a man aged 50-59 years in good health and CMV-seronegative. Input material: PBMCs. CDR3 amino acids: CSAPYRGQLFF. The CDR3 DNA is TGCAGTGCGCCTTACAGGGGGCAACTGTTTTTT.